One TCR beta chain is described in this entry. Its antigen is unidentified. This clone may be a read error of a much larger clone one base away. Specified treatment: approximately 9-day PBMC culture with coronavirus spike peptide pools or control peptides (ViraFEST assay). In the ViraFEST assay, peptide-pool expansion preceded TCR sequencing of expanded clonotypes. Sequencing of DNA taken from cultured CD4+ T cells relied on the Oncomine TCR Beta short-read assay. From cultured CD4+ T cells, genomic DNA was extracted. TCRdb reprocessed the PCR reads via MiXCR and lists one record per CDR3 protein. The data contain some 25,000 distinct CDR3 sequences, roughly 42% of them singletons. Germline lookup yields CDR1 DFQATT and CDR2 SNEGSKA (reference sequence). The CDR3 has 16 residues. V dropped 1 base and J dropped 6; count of bases not matched to a gene: 11. The data were obtained in a study of vaccination and CD4 T cells after COVID-19. As for the study in general: Samples were taken after vaccination, a median of about 73 days after dose two, with a range of 14 to 241. Cells were stimulated with overlapping spike peptides from SARS-CoV-2, HCoV-NL63, HCoV-OC43 and HCoV-229E.

This TCR derives from a human donor who had recovered from COVID-19. This rearrangement joins TRBV20-1 to TRBJ1-2; 10 positions match TRBD1. Sequenced input: CD4+ T cells from blood, cultured in vitro. The CDR3 DNA reads TGCAGTGCTAGAGGTCACGGACAGGGGGGCTTGGATGGCTACACCTTC. Translating it yields CSARGHGQGGLDGYTF.